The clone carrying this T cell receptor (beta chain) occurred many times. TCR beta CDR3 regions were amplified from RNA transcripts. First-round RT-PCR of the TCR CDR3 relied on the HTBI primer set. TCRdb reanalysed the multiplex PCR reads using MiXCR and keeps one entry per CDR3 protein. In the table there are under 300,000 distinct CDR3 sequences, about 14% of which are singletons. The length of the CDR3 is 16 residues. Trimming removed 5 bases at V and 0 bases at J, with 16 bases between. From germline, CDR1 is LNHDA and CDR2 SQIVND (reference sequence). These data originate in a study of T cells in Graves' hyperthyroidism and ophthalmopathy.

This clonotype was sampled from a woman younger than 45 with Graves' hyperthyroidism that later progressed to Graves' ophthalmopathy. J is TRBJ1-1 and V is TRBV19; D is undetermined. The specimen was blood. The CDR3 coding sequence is TGTGCCAGTAGTGAAAACTTCGTAACCATGAACACTGAAGCTTTCTTT. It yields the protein CASSENFVTMNTEAFF.